These 6 T cell receptor beta chains were sequenced from one sample in a study of T cell responses to AZD1222 COVID-19 vaccine. Assay used: immunoSEQ multiplex PCR; TCRdb lists only in-frame clones, some missing. The sample lists under 140,000 clones; about 81% were seen once. The sequences come from peripheral blood, collected on day 0 of AZD1222 vaccination. These receptors originate from an adult in good health.

The chain couples TRBV2 to TRBJ2-7; no reliable D call. This CDR3 contains 14 residues. Germline CDR1 SNHLY, CDR2 FYNNEI. The V and J ends lost 4 bases and 1 base respectively, with 11 bases between them. CDR3 residues: CASSVSAASYEQYF. The CDR3 DNA reads as TGTGCCAGCAGTGTTTCGGCCGCATCCTACGAGCAGTACTTC.

V is TRBV6-5 and J is TRBJ1-2; 10 nucleotides line up with TRBD1. With V trimmed by 0 bases and J by 4 bases, 2 bases remained unmatched. In germline, CDR1 is MNHEY, CDR2 SVGAGI. The CDR3 is 15 residues long. CDR3: CASSYSGTGVYGYTF. The CDR3 region has the DNA TGTGCCAGCAGTTACTCAGGGACAGGGGTCTATGGCTACACCTTC.

The gene calls are TRBV12-3 or TRBV12-4 and TRBJ1-5; 8 positions match TRBD1. Trimming removed 7 bases from V and 7 bases from J; junction bases left unmatched: 6. The length of the CDR3 is 13 residues. The CDR3 spells CASNDRGGQPQHF. For the CDR3, the DNA is TGTGCCAGCAACGACAGGGGAGGACAGCCCCAGCATTTT.

The chain combines TRBV18 with TRBJ1-4, with a weak D call TRBD1 (5 bases). Germline values: CDR1 KGHSH, CDR2 LQKENI. V lost 6 bases to trimming and J lost 8 bases, with 13 bases between them. The CDR3 extends over 13 amino acids. CDR3 protein: CASSEGKREKLFF. CDR3 in DNA: TGTGCCAGCTCCGAGGGGAAAAGAGAAAAACTGTTTTTT.

In this sample, this clone turned up once. This chain connects TRBV6-6 to TRBJ1-3, with D possibly matching TRBD1 (5 bases). The germline V gene has CDR1 MNHNY and CDR2 SVGAGI (reference sequence). Trimming took off 7 bases at V and 2 bases at J, with 15 bases between the two ends. The CDR3 is 15 amino acids. DNA of the CDR3: TGTGCCAGCACCCCCGGGGACGGCGCTGGAAACACCATATATTTT. Translating it yields CASTPGDGAGNTIYF.

The rearrangement uses TRBV7-2 and TRBJ2-3; D unresolved. Trimming cost V 2 bases and J 1 base, with 16 bases left between them. This CDR3 spans 17 amino acids. The germline V gene encodes CDR1 SGHTA and CDR2 FQGNSA. CDR3 nucleotides: TGTGCCAGCAGCTTATTAGGGCGTCCTAGGGGCACAGATACGCAGTATTTT. It codes for CASSLLGRPRGTDTQYF.